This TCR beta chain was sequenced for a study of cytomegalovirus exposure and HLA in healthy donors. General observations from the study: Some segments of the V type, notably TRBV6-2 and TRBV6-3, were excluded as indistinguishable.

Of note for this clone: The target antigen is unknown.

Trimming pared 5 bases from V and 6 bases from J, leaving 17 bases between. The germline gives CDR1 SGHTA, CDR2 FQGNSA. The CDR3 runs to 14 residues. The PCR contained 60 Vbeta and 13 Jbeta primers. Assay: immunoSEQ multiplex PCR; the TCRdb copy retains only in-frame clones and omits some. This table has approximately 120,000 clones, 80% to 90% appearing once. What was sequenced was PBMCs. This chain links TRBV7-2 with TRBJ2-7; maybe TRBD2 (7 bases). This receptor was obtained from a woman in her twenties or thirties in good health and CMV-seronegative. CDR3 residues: CASSLKGGTTEQYF. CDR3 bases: TGTGCCAGCAGCCTTAAGGGGGGGACCACCGAGCAGTACTTC.